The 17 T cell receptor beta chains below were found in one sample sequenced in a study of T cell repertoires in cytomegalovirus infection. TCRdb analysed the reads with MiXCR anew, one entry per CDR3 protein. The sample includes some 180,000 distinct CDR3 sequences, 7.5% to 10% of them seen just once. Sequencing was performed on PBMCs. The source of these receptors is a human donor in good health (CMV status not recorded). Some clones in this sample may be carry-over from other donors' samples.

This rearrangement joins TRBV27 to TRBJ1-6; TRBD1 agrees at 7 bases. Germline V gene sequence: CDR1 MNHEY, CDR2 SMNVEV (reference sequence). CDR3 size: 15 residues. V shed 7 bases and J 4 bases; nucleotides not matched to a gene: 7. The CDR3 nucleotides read TGTGCCAGCACCAGGGGACAGTCGTATAATTCACCCCTCCACTTT. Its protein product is CASTRGQSYNSPLHF.

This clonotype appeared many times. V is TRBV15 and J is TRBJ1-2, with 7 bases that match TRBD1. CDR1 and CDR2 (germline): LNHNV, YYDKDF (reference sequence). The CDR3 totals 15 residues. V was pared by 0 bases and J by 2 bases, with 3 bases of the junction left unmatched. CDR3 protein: CATSRETRGNYGYTF. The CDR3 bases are TGTGCCACCAGCAGAGAGACCAGGGGGAACTATGGCTACACCTTC.

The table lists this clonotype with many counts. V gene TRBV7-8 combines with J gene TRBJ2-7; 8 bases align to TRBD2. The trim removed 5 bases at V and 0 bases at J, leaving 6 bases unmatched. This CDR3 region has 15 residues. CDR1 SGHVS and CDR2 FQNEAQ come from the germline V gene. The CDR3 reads CASSEMAGGSYEQYF. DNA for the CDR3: TGTGCCAGCAGCGAGATGGCGGGGGGCTCCTACGAGCAGTACTTC.

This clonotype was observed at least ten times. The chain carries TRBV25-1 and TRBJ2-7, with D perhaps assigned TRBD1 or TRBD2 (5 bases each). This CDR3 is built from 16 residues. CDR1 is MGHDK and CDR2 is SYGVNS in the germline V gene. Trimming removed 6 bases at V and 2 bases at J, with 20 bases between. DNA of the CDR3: TGTGCCAGCAGCGTACCGGGACCCAAGACCCCCTACGAGCAGTACTTC. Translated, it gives CASSVPGPKTPYEQYF.

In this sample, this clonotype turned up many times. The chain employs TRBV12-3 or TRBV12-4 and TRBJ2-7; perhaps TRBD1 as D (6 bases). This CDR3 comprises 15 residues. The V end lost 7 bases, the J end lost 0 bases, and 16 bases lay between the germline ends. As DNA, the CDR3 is TGTGCCAGCAAATCTAATACAGGGTCCTCCTACGAGCAGTACTTC. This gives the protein CASKSNTGSSYEQYF.

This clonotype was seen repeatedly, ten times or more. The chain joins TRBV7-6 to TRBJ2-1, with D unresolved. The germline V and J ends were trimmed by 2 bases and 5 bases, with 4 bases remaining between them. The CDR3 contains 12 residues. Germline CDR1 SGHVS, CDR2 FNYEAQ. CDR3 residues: CASSLLHNEQFF. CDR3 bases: TGTGCCAGCAGCTTACTCCACAATGAGCAGTTCTTC.

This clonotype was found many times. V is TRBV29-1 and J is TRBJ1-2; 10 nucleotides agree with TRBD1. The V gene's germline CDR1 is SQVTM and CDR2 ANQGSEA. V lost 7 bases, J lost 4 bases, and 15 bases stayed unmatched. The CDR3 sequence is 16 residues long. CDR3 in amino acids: CSARDGTGENFYGYTF. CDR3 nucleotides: TGCAGCGCCAGGGACGGGACAGGGGAGAACTTCTATGGCTACACCTTC.

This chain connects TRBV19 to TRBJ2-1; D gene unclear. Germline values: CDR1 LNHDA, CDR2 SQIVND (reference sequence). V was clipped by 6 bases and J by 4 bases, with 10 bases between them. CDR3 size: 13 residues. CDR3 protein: CASSDSVYNEQFF. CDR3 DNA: TGTGCCAGTAGCGACTCTGTGTACAATGAGCAGTTCTTC.

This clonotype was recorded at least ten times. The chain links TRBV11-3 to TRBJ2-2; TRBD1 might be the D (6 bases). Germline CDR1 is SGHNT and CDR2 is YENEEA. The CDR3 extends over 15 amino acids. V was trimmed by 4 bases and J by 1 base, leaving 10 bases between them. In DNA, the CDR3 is TGTGCCAGCAGCTCCAGGGGACAGAACACCGGGGAGCTGTTTTTT. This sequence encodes CASSSRGQNTGELFF.

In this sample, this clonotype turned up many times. CDR3 residues: CASSTGLAGVTDTQYF. In DNA form, the CDR3 reads TGTGCCAGCAGCACGGGACTAGCGGGGGTCACAGATACGCAGTATTTT. This chain joins TRBV7-2 and TRBJ2-3, with TRBD2 matching over 14 bases. This CDR3 has 16 amino acids. Germline V gives CDR1 SGHTA, CDR2 FQGNSA. V was clipped by 5 bases and J by 2 bases; unmatched bases: 3.

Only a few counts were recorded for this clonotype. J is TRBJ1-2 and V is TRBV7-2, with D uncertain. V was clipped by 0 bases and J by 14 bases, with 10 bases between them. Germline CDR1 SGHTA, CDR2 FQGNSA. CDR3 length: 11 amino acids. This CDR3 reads CASSLAGSLTF. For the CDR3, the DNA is TGTGCCAGCAGCTTAGCAGGGAGCCTAACCTTC.

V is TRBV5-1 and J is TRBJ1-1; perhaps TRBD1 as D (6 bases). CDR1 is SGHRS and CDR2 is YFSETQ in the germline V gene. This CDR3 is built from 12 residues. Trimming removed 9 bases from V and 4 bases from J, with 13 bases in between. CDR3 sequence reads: CATSRGGTEAFF. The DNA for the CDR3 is TGCGCCACCTCGAGGGGGGGCACTGAAGCTTTCTTT.

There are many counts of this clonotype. CDR3 sequence: CASSLQGSHEQYF. DNA of the CDR3: TGTGCCAGCAGCTTACAGGGGTCCCACGAGCAGTACTTC. The chain employs TRBV7-9 and TRBJ2-7; D may be TRBD1 (6 bases). Germline V CDR1 and CDR2: SEHNR, FQNEAQ (reference sequence). This CDR3 spans 13 amino acids. With 2 bases removed from V and 5 bases from J, the gap between germline ends came to 10 bases.

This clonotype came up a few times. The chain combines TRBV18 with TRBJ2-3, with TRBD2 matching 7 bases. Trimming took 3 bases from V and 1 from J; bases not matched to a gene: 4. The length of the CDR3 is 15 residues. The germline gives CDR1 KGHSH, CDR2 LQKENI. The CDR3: CASSPYRGGTDTQYF. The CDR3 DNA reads TGTGCCAGCTCACCCTACCGGGGGGGCACAGATACGCAGTATTTT.

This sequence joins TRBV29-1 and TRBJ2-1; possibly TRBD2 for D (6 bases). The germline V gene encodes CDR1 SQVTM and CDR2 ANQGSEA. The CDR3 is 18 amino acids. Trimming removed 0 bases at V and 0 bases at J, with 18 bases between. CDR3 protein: CSVEDLRGVPSSYNEQFF. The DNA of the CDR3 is TGCAGCGTTGAAGATCTTCGCGGGGTCCCCAGCTCCTACAATGAGCAGTTCTTC.

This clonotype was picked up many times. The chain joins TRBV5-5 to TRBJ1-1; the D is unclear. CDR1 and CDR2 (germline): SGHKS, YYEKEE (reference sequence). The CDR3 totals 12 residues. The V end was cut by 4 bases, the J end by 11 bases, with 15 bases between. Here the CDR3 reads CASSPAGFQAFF. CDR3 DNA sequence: TGTGCCAGCAGCCCGGCCGGGTTCCAGGCTTTCTTT.

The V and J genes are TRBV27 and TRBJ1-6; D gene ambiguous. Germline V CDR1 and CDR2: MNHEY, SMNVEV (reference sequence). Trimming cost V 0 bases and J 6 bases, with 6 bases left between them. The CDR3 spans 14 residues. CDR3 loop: CASSLSAVNSPLHF. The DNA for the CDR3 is TGTGCCAGCAGTTTATCCGCAGTTAATTCACCCCTCCACTTT.